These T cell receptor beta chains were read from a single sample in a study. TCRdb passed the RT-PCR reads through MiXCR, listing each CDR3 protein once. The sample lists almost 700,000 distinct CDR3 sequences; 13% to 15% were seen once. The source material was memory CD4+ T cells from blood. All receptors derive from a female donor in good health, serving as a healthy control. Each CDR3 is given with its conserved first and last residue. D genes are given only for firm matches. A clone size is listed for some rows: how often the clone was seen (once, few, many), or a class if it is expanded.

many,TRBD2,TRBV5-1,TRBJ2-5,TGCGCCAGCAGCTTGGGAAGTCTAGCGGGACAAGAGACCCAGTACTTC,CASSLGSLAGQETQYF
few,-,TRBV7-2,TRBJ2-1,TGTGCCAGCAGCTCTGTAGGGACTTCGTGGAATGAGCAGTTCTTC,CASSSVGTSWNEQFF
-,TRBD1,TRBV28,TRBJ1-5,TGTGCCAGCAGCCTGGGACAGGGGAGGTGGCAGCCCCAGCATTTT,CASSLGQGRWQPQHF
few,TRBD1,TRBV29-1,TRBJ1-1,TGCAGCGTTGAGGGACAGGGATGGGGCTCGAGGGCTTTCTTT,CSVEGQGWGSRAFF
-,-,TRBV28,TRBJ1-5,TGTGCCAGCGATAATACAGGTTACCGCAATCAGCCCCAGCATTTT,CASDNTGYRNQPQHF
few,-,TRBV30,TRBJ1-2,TGTGCCTGGAGTGTAAACATCAACTATGGCTACACCTTC,CAWSVNINYGYTF
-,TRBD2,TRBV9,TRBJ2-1,TGTGCCAGCAGTGGGGCGGGACTAGCGGCCTACAATGAGCAGTTCTTC,CASSGAGLAAYNEQFF
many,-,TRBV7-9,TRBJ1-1,TGTGCCAGCAGCCCGAGGAAAGAAGGGAGGACTGAAGCTTTCTTT,CASSPRKEGRTEAFF
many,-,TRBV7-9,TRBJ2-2,TGTGCCAGCAGCTCGGCCCTGGGCTCGGCCACCGGGGAGCTGTTTTTT,CASSSALGSATGELFF
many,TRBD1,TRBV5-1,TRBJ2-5,TGCGCCAGCAGCTTGGGACAGGGTAAAGAGACCCAGTACTTC,CASSLGQGKETQYF
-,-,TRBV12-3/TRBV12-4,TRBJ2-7,TGTGCCAGCAGTTTGTCCATCGCGGACAACTACGAGCAGTACTTC,CASSLSIADNYEQYF
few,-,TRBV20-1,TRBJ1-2,TGCAGTGCTCCCCTCCCCTTTGACAAAAACTATGGCTACACCTTC,CSAPLPFDKNYGYTF
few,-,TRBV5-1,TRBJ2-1,TGCGCCAGCAGCTTGGGGGGGGATTCATCTTACGAGCAGTTCTTC,CASSLGGDSSYEQFF
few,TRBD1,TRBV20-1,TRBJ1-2,TGCAGTGCTAGAGAGGACAGGGTTGGCGGCTACACCTTC,CSAREDRVGGYTF
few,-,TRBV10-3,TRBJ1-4,TGTGCCATCAGTGGAAGTGACAGGTTTAATGAAAAACTGTTTTTT,CAISGSDRFNEKLFF
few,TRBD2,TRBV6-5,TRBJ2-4,TGTGCCAGCAGGGACTTAGCGGGAGGAAGGGTAGACATTCAGTACTTC,CASRDLAGGRVDIQYF